The 22 T cell receptor beta chains below all came from one sample that was sequenced in a study of control samples from healthy donors and cancer patients. The data were produced by immunoSEQ multiplex PCR, yet TCRdb's version contains in-frame clones alone and is incomplete. Found here are 350,000 to 450,000 clones, over 75% of them singletons; the top ten hold 5.5% to 8%. The specimen was PBMCs. These receptors all stem from a man aged 40-49 years with head and neck cancer.

The chain uses TRBV7-9 and TRBJ2-7; D not resolved. Trimming removed 8 bases from V and 3 bases from J, with 8 bases in between. This CDR3 contains 11 residues. Germline V gene sequence: CDR1 SEHNR, CDR2 FQNEAQ (reference sequence). Written as DNA, the CDR3 is TGTGCCAGCGGGGTCGGCTACGAGCAGTACTTC. Its protein product is CASGVGYEQYF.

The V call is TRBV15, the J call TRBJ1-1; D not resolved. There are 12 residues in the CDR3. Deletions cut 5 bases from V and 10 bases from J, with 14 bases between. CDR1 and CDR2 from the germline V gene are LNHNV and YYDKDF (reference sequence). CDR3 DNA sequence: TGTGCCACCAGCTCGGGTGGGAGGACAGCTTTCTTT. Its translation is CATSSGGRTAFF.

Notes on this clone: Other DNA sequences in this sample translate to the same CDR3. The chain combines TRBV4-1 with TRBJ2-5, with no clear D. The CDR3 loop spans 15 amino acids. Trimming shortened V by 1 base and J by 0 bases, and 9 bases separated the two germline ends. Per germline, CDR1 MGHRA and CDR2 YSYEKL. This chain's CDR3 is CASSQATAYQETQYF. The CDR3 nucleotides read TGCGCCAGCAGCCAAGCTACAGCGTACCAAGAGACCCAGTACTTC.

This chain joins TRBV7-6 and TRBJ2-7; 10 bases map to TRBD2. V shed 0 bases, J shed 2 bases, and the junction held 4 bases outside the gene matches. The germline gives CDR1 SGHVS, CDR2 FNYEAQ. The CDR3 runs to 16 residues. The CDR3 loop is CASSLAGTSETYEQYF. DNA of the CDR3: TGTGCCAGCAGCTTAGCCGGGACTAGCGAAACCTACGAGCAGTACTTC.

The chain employs TRBV24-1 and TRBJ2-4; D uncertain. The V end was cut by 9 bases, the J end by 0 bases, with 8 bases between. The CDR3 length is 13 residues. Germline V gene data show CDR1 as KGHDR and CDR2 as SFDVKD. In nucleotides, the CDR3 is TGTGCCACCGGCGTACTAGCCAAAAACATTCAGTACTTC. Translating gives CATGVLAKNIQYF.

J is TRBJ2-1 and V is TRBV3-1 (or the pseudogene TRBV3-2); TRBD2 matches at 7 bases. The germline V gene has CDR1 LGHDT and CDR2 YNNKEL (reference sequence). Germline trimming cut 0 bases from V and 7 bases from J; bases unmatched to any gene: 9. The CDR3 contains 16 residues. This CDR3 is CASSQDSRSGVNEQFF. CDR3 DNA sequence: TGTGCCAGCAGCCAAGATTCCAGGAGCGGGGTGAATGAGCAGTTCTTC.

This chain uses TRBV6-5 with TRBJ1-5; 10 nucleotides line up with TRBD1. After removal of 4 bases from V and 0 bases from J, the junction contained 3 bases not matched to a gene. In germline, CDR1 is MNHEY, CDR2 SVGAGI. This CDR3 is built from 16 residues. CDR3 coding DNA: TGTGCCAGCAGTTCGGACAGGGGGTTTAGCAATCAGCCCCAGCATTTT. It specifies CASSSDRGFSNQPQHF.

V is TRBV28 and J is TRBJ2-2; D is tentatively TRBD1 or TRBD2 (5 bases each). Per the germline V gene, CDR1 is MDHEN and CDR2 is SYDVKM. The ends were cut back, 6 bases at V and 2 bases at J, with 13 bases in the middle. CDR3 length: 15 amino acids. The CDR3 loop is CASRSVGGNTGELFF. As DNA, the CDR3 is TGTGCCAGCAGATCTGTTGGGGGAAACACCGGGGAGCTGTTTTTT.

The chain links TRBV30 to TRBJ1-3; D is uncertain. Trimming removed 5 bases from V and 0 bases from J, with 5 bases in between. The germline gives CDR1 GTSNPN, CDR2 SVGIG (reference sequence). This CDR3 has 12 residues. The CDR3 nucleotides read TGTGCCTGGGCCGACTCTGGAAACACCATATATTTT. Protein: CAWADSGNTIYF.

The chain joins TRBV7-8 to TRBJ2-1; maybe TRBD2 (6 bases). With 8 bases removed from V and 4 bases from J, the gap between germline ends came to 18 bases. Germline values: CDR1 SGHVS, CDR2 FQNEAQ. This CDR3 is 15 amino acids long. The CDR3 region is CASRNRGVGYNEQFF. CDR3 nucleotides: TGTGCCAGCCGGAATCGCGGGGTGGGGTACAATGAGCAGTTCTTC.

V usage is TRBV11-2 and J usage is TRBJ2-1; 7 bases fit TRBD2. V lost 5 bases, J lost 0 bases, and 7 bases stayed unmatched. CDR1 is SGHAT and CDR2 is FQNNGV in the germline V gene. CDR3 length: 16 residues. The CDR3 sequence: CASSTSAGNSYNEQFF. DNA of the CDR3: TGTGCCAGCAGCACCTCAGCGGGGAACTCCTACAATGAGCAGTTCTTC. Full variable domain (missing parts from reference TRBV11-2 and TRBJ2-1): EAGVAQSPRYKIIEKRQSVAFWCNPISGHATLYWYQQILGQGPKLLIQFQNNGVVDDSQLPKDRFSAERLKGVDSTLKIQPAKLEDSAVYLCASSTSAGNSYNEQFFGPGTRLTVL.

The genes are TRBV5-6 and TRBJ2-7, with D maybe TRBD1 (6 bases). Germline loops: CDR1 SGHDT, CDR2 YYEEEE. The CDR3 runs 14 residues. Trimming left V 4 bases short and J 2 bases short, with 13 bases between. The CDR3 DNA reads as TGTGCCAGCAGCCCACAGGGATACCCCTACGAGCAGTACTTC. This encodes CASSPQGYPYEQYF. The full variable domain, completed using reference TRBV5-6 and TRBJ2-7, is DAGVTQSPTHLIKTRGQQVTLRCSPKSGHDTVSWYQQALGQGPQFIFQYYEEEERQRGNFPDRFSGHQFPNYSSELNVNALLLGDSALYLCASSPQGYPYEQYFGPGTRLTVT.

This clone was seen only a few times. V usage is TRBV28 and J usage is TRBJ2-1, with TRBD2 matching over 10 bases. The J segment lost 9 bases and the V segment lost 2 bases, leaving 7 bases of the junction unmatched. The germline CDR1 and CDR2 sequences are MDHEN and SYDVKM. This CDR3 has 15 residues. Here the CDR3 DNA reads TGTGCCAGCAGTTTAAAGGACAGCGGGGGGGTTGAGCAGTTCTTC. It yields the protein CASSLKDSGGVEQFF.

This clone was seen only once. The chain is built from TRBV5-4 and TRBJ2-3, with no clear D. Germline V gene data show CDR1 as SGHNT and CDR2 as YYREEE (reference sequence). This CDR3 region has 14 residues. With 2 bases removed from V and 0 bases from J, the gap between germline ends came to 7 bases. CDR3 coding DNA: TGTGCCAGCAGCTTTGGAATCAGCACAGATACGCAGTATTTT. It specifies CASSFGISTDTQYF.

In this sample, this clone turned up once. V usage is TRBV7-2 and J usage is TRBJ1-4; no reliable D call. Germline CDR1 SGHTA, CDR2 FQGNSA. The CDR3 consists of 17 residues. Trimming removed 5 bases from V and 6 bases from J, with 22 bases in between. The CDR3 coding sequence is TGTGCCAGCAGCGCCTCGCGGGCCGGACCAGGAGATGAAAAACTGTTTTTT. Protein: CASSASRAGPGDEKLFF.

V and J are TRBV14 and TRBJ2-1, with D possibly TRBD1 on 6 matching bases. This CDR3 is 13 amino acids long. From germline, CDR1 is SGHDN and CDR2 FVKESK. Between the trimmed V and J ends, which lost 1 base and 9 bases, there was a span of 10 bases. The chain's CDR3 is CASSQGTVSEQFF. For the CDR3, the DNA is TGTGCCAGCAGCCAAGGGACAGTTAGTGAGCAGTTCTTC.

V is TRBV12-3 or TRBV12-4 and J is TRBJ2-3; tentative D call: TRBD2 (5 bases). The CDR3 has 12 residues. V lost 7 bases and J 5 bases, leaving 10 bases between the germline ends. This CDR3 is CASTRGQDTQYF. As DNA, the CDR3 is TGTGCCAGCACCCGAGGGCAAGATACGCAGTATTTT.

The V and J genes are TRBV19 and TRBJ1-5; 8 bases align to TRBD1. This CDR3 has 15 amino acids. The trim removed 5 bases at V and 6 bases at J, leaving 9 bases unmatched. Per the germline V gene, CDR1 is LNHDA and CDR2 is SQIVND (reference sequence). The CDR3: CASSPGQVERQPQHF. The CDR3 nucleotides are TGTGCCAGTAGTCCGGGACAGGTAGAGCGTCAGCCCCAGCATTTT.

This clone was observed once. CDR3 region: CASSLGLAGETQYF. CDR3 coding DNA: TGTGCCAGCAGCTTAGGACTAGCGGGAGAGACCCAGTACTTC. The chain links TRBV7-3 to TRBJ2-5; 11 bases are shared with TRBD2. This CDR3 spans 14 amino acids. Per the germline V gene, CDR1 is SGHTA and CDR2 is FQGTGA. Trimming cost V 2 bases and J 4 bases; bases outside gene matches: 0. Full variable domain (missing parts from reference TRBV7-3 and TRBJ2-5): GAGVSQTPSNKVTEKGKYVELRCDPISGHTALYWYRQSLGQGPEFLIYFQGTGAADDSGLPNDRFFAVRPEGSVSTLKIQRTERGDSAVYLCASSLGLAGETQYFGPGTRLLVL.

Only a few counts were recorded for this clone. This chain joins TRBV6-5 and TRBJ2-7; D gene ambiguous. V lost 0 bases to trimming and J lost 2 bases, with 5 bases between them. Germline values: CDR1 MNHEY, CDR2 SVGAGI. The CDR3 is 13 amino acids. CDR3 DNA sequence: TGTGCCAGCAGTTACTCGCCGACCTACGAGCAGTACTTC. It specifies CASSYSPTYEQYF.

The chain has TRBV6-5 and TRBJ1-1; perhaps TRBD1 as D (5 bases). V lost 9 bases to trimming and J lost 5 bases, with 19 bases between them. The CDR3 totals 14 residues. Germline-derived CDR1 and CDR2 are MNHEY and SVGAGI. CDR3 loop: CASTTGSFGTEAFF. The CDR3 DNA reads TGTGCCAGTACAACAGGCTCGTTTGGTACTGAAGCTTTCTTT.

J is TRBJ2-3 and V is TRBV4-2; TRBD1 matches at 12 bases. V lost 1 base, J lost 6 bases, and 11 bases stayed unmatched. The CDR3 is 18 amino acids. Germline CDR1 is LGHNA and CDR2 is YNFKEQ. The CDR3 is CASSQVSPGTGGIDTQYF. CDR3 coding DNA: TGTGCCAGCAGCCAAGTATCCCCCGGGACAGGGGGCATTGATACGCAGTATTTT.